This is a list of T cell receptor beta chains from one sample in a study of blood T cell repertoires in COVID-19. The method was immunoSEQ multiplex PCR; TCRdb's version includes in-frame clones alone and lacks a portion of them. The sample yields under 500,000 clones, more than 85% seen once. Sequencing input: peripheral blood. Receptors originate from a woman in her 30s with acute or convalescent COVID-19. Both conserved end residues are part of each CDR3. Fields, in order: clone size, J gene, V gene, D gene, CDR3 protein, CDR3 DNA. The D gene is left open where the match is weak. Expanded clones are given a class, and other clones once, few, many or no size at all.

clone size: NA; J gene: TRBJ2-1; V gene: TRBV12-3/TRBV12-4; D gene: NA; CDR3 protein: CASARDEQFF; CDR3 DNA: TGTGCCAGCGCCAGGGATGAGCAGTTCTTC
clone size: NA; J gene: TRBJ1-1; V gene: TRBV12-5; D gene: NA; CDR3 protein: CASGFLSGAEAFF; CDR3 DNA: TGTGCTAGTGGTTTCCTTAGCGGGGCTGAAGCTTTCTTT
clone size: NA; J gene: TRBJ2-7; V gene: TRBV3-1/TRBV3-2; D gene: NA; CDR3 protein: CASSQPRISYEQYF; CDR3 DNA: TGTGCCAGCAGCCAACCCAGGATATCCTACGAGCAGTACTTC
clone size: NA; J gene: TRBJ1-2; V gene: TRBV4-1; D gene: NA; CDR3 protein: CASSQEGQGRGYTF; CDR3 DNA: TGCGCCAGCAGCCAAGAAGGTCAGGGTCGTGGCTACACCTTC
clone size: NA; J gene: TRBJ2-7; V gene: TRBV4-1; D gene: NA; CDR3 protein: CASSQGHDGGRAYEQYF; CDR3 DNA: TGCGCCAGCAGCCAAGGTCACGACGGGGGGCGTGCCTACGAGCAGTACTTC
clone size: once; J gene: TRBJ2-1; V gene: TRBV19; D gene: TRBD2; CDR3 protein: CASSIDPGGRNEQFF; CDR3 DNA: TGTGCCAGTAGTATAGATCCGGGGGGACGGAATGAGCAGTTCTTC
clone size: NA; J gene: TRBJ1-1; V gene: TRBV7-3; D gene: NA; CDR3 protein: CASSFNRDTEAFF; CDR3 DNA: TGTGCCAGCAGCTTCAATCGGGACACTGAAGCTTTCTTT
clone size: NA; J gene: TRBJ1-1; V gene: TRBV19; D gene: TRBD1; CDR3 protein: CASRTLLRGRGTEAFF; CDR3 DNA: TGTGCCAGTAGGACCCTCCTCAGGGGGCGCGGCACTGAAGCTTTCTTT
clone size: few; J gene: TRBJ1-6; V gene: TRBV19; D gene: NA; CDR3 protein: CASRQDSGNSPLHF; CDR3 DNA: TGTGCCAGTAGGCAGGACAGTGGAAATTCACCCCTCCACTTT
clone size: NA; J gene: TRBJ1-1; V gene: TRBV29-1; D gene: NA; CDR3 protein: CSGRQGMNTEAFF; CDR3 DNA: TGCAGCGGACGGCAGGGAATGAACACTGAAGCTTTCTTT